These T cell receptor beta chains were read from a single sample in a study of shared clonotypes between healthy human individuals. Clones were read by immunoSEQ multiplex PCR, and TCRdb kept only the in-frame ones, dropping some. The table shows a few hundred thousand clones, with 95% to 98% occurring only once. The sequenced sample consisted of naive CD4+ T cells sorted from blood. Source of these receptors: a woman between 25 and 40 years old in good health. The CDR3 runs from the conserved cysteine through the conserved F or W. D genes are given only for firm matches. The listing skips clone size in some rows; elsewhere it reads once, few, many or a size class.

J	D	V	size	DNA	CDR3
TRBJ1-5	-	TRBV28	-	TGTGCCAGCAGTTTAGACTTTTCCCGGCAGCCCCAGCATTTT	CASSLDFSRQPQHF
TRBJ2-3	TRBD1	TRBV4-1	-	TGCGCCAGCAGCCAAGATCGACAGGGGAGAGGAGATACGCAGTATTTT	CASSQDRQGRGDTQYF
TRBJ1-5	-	TRBV27	-	TGTGCCAGCAGTTTATCCAGGGCGGGGAATCAGCCCCAGCATTTT	CASSLSRAGNQPQHF
TRBJ1-2	TRBD1	TRBV18	-	TGTGCCAGCTCACCAGGGGACAGGGGTTATGGCTACACCTTC	CASSPGDRGYGYTF
TRBJ1-5	TRBD1	TRBV19	-	TGTGCCACCGGGACAGTACTCAATCAGCCCCAGCATTTT	CATGTVLNQPQHF
TRBJ2-7	TRBD1	TRBV2	-	TGTGCCAGCAGGTACCGGGACAGGGGGCCCTACGAGCAGTACTTC	CASRYRDRGPYEQYF
TRBJ2-1	TRBD2	TRBV6-4	once	TGTGCCAGCAGTGAGGTCCTAGCGGGAGCCAATGAGCAGTTCTTC	CASSEVLAGANEQFF
TRBJ2-3	-	TRBV19	-	TGTGCCAGTAGTATCGGGCACAGCACAGATACGCAGTATTTT	CASSIGHSTDTQYF
TRBJ2-1	TRBD2	TRBV7-9	once	TGTGCCAGCAGCCCAGCCGGGACTAGCGCTTACAATGAGCAGTTCTTC	CASSPAGTSAYNEQFF
TRBJ2-1	-	TRBV28	-	TGTGCCAGCATTCAACCCCCGGCAGAGCAGTTCTTC	CASIQPPAEQFF
TRBJ1-1	TRBD1	TRBV10-3	-	TGTGCCATCAGAAATAAAATCCAGACAGGGGTGGGCACTGAAGCTTTCTTT	CAIRNKIQTGVGTEAFF
TRBJ2-7	TRBD2	TRBV11-2	-	TGTGCCAGCAGCTTAGTAGGTGGGAGGGCCCCCCACGAGCAGTACTTC	CASSLVGGRAPHEQYF
TRBJ2-1	TRBD2	TRBV10-1	-	TGCGCCAGCAGTGAGTCCGGCGGGAGGGGGTACAATGAGCAGTTCTTC	CASSESGGRGYNEQFF
TRBJ2-4	TRBD2	TRBV6-5	-	TGTGCCAGCAGTGGAGCGGGAGGCCAAAACATTCAGTACTTC	CASSGAGGQNIQYF
TRBJ2-7	TRBD2	TRBV28	-	TGTGCCAGCAGTACTAGCGGAAGCTCCTACGAGCAGTACTTC	CASSTSGSSYEQYF
TRBJ2-7	TRBD1	TRBV19	-	TGTGCCAGTAGTTCGGGACAGGGAGTATCCTACGAGCAGTACTTC	CASSSGQGVSYEQYF
TRBJ2-7	-	TRBV11-2	-	TGTGCCAGCAACATACCGGGACGGACTTACGAGCAGTACTTC	CASNIPGRTYEQYF
TRBJ2-7	-	TRBV21-1	-	TGTGCCACCCCCGCGGACGGGGGCTGGCAGGTTCCTTCGGGCTACGAGCAGTACTTC	CATPADGGWQVPSGYEQYF
TRBJ1-1	-	TRBV28	-	TGTGCCAGCAGTTTAGATCAGGGAGAGACTGAAGCTTTCTTT	CASSLDQGETEAFF
TRBJ1-4	-	TRBV6-6	-	TGTGCCAGCAGTGGTTCTGGCGGGGTACCTAATGAAAAACTGTTTTTT	CASSGSGGVPNEKLFF
TRBJ1-5	-	TRBV7-2	-	TGTGCCAGCAGCTTGGGCAGGGCCGGCAATCAGCCCCAGCATTTT	CASSLGRAGNQPQHF
TRBJ1-1	-	TRBV23-1	-	TGCGCCAGCAGTCGGGTCGAACAGGGTTGTGTCGGCACTGAAGCTTTCTTT	CASSRVEQGCVGTEAFF
TRBJ2-7	TRBD2	TRBV27	-	TGTGCCAGCAGTCCGGGACTAGCGGGAGGTCCCCCCTACGAGCAGTACTTC	CASSPGLAGGPPYEQYF
TRBJ1-2	-	TRBV6-5	-	TGTGCCAGCAGCCCCGGAGGGGTCGATAGCTACACCTTC	CASSPGGVDSYTF
TRBJ2-1	-	TRBV2	-	TGTGCCAGCATTAATGAGCAGTTCTTC	CASINEQFF
TRBJ1-4	TRBD1	TRBV29-1	-	TGCAGCGTTGCAGGGACAGCCAAGGAAAAACTGTTTTTT	CSVAGTAKEKLFF
TRBJ1-1	-	TRBV19	few	TGTGCCAGTAGTATTCTTTCCAGCGGCAGGAGGAACACTGAAGCTTTCTTT	CASSILSSGRRNTEAFF
TRBJ1-5	TRBD1	TRBV19	-	TGTGCCAGTAGCCGGACAGGTGGGGATCAGCCCCAGCATTTT	CASSRTGGDQPQHF
TRBJ2-7	TRBD1	TRBV6-6	-	TGTGCCAGCAGCCGTGGGACAGGGGTTGGCGACGAGCAGTACTTC	CASSRGTGVGDEQYF
TRBJ2-7	-	TRBV6-5	-	TGTGCCAGCAGTTACTCGCAAGGGGGTAGGGACGAGCAGTACTTC	CASSYSQGGRDEQYF
TRBJ2-3	-	TRBV11-2	-	TGTGCCAGCAGCACAGGGACTACAGATACGCAGTATTTT	CASSTGTTDTQYF
TRBJ2-7	TRBD1	TRBV11-2	-	TGTGCCAGCAGGACTCGCGGGACAGGGTCGTACGAGCAGTACTTC	CASRTRGTGSYEQYF
TRBJ1-2	TRBD1	TRBV5-1	-	TGCGCCAGCAGCGAACAGGGGGACTATGGCTACACCTTC	CASSEQGDYGYTF
TRBJ2-2	TRBD1	TRBV4-2	-	TGTGCCAGCAGCCGAAACCCTACGACAGGGATGGTCGGGGAGCTGTTTTTT	CASSRNPTTGMVGELFF
TRBJ1-6	TRBD1	TRBV7-6	-	TGTGCCAGCAGCTTAGAAGGGGACAGGAATAATTCACCCCTCCACTTT	CASSLEGDRNNSPLHF
TRBJ2-5	TRBD2	TRBV12-5	-	TGTCCATCGCGCGAGCGGGAGCCTCAAGAGACCCAGTACTTC	CPSREREPQETQYF
TRBJ2-1	TRBD2	TRBV6-7	-	TGTGCCAGCAGAGGGGGGACTAGCGGCCGGACGTACAATGAGCAGTTCTTC	CASRGGTSGRTYNEQFF
TRBJ2-3	-	TRBV18	-	TGTGCCAGCTGCCTCGCCGAGGATACGCAGTATTTT	CASCLAEDTQYF
TRBJ2-7	-	TRBV30	-	TGTGCCTGGAGCGTGGGTAGCTACGAGCAGTACTTC	CAWSVGSYEQYF
TRBJ1-2	-	TRBV29-1	-	TGCAGCGCCCGACCCCACAGAGGCCCCCTAGATGGCTACACCTTC	CSARPHRGPLDGYTF
TRBJ2-7	-	TRBV27	-	TGTGCCAGCAGTTTAGGTCCACTTTTAGCGGGCCAGGGGAACGAGCAGTACTTC	CASSLGPLLAGQGNEQYF
TRBJ1-1	-	TRBV9	-	TGTGCCAGCAGCGTAGCTAACTACAGGTTCCCAAAAGCTTTCTTT	CASSVANYRFPKAFF
TRBJ1-2	-	TRBV27	-	TGTGCCAGCAGCCGAAACCGGGACCATCCCCCCCATGGCTACACCTTC	CASSRNRDHPPHGYTF
TRBJ2-7	TRBD1	TRBV6-5	-	TGTGCCAGCAGTCAACAGGGGGCTGTCTACGAGCAGTACTTC	CASSQQGAVYEQYF
TRBJ1-1	-	TRBV18	-	TGTGCCAGCTCACCACGGAGGGACACTGAAGCTTTCTTT	CASSPRRDTEAFF
TRBJ2-2	TRBD2	TRBV25-1	-	TGTGCCAGCAGTGAACTGGGCGGGAGAACTCACACCGGGGAGCTGTTTTTT	CASSELGGRTHTGELFF
TRBJ1-1	-	TRBV10-2	-	TGCGCCAGCAACTCTCTAGGACGGATGAACACTGAAGCTTTCTTT	CASNSLGRMNTEAFF
TRBJ2-2	-	TRBV5-5	-	TGTGCCAGCAGCTTACTTACCGGGGAGCTGTTTTTT	CASSLLTGELFF
TRBJ2-5	-	TRBV18	-	TGTGCCAGCTCAGGGGCGTACCAAGAGACCCAGTACTTC	CASSGAYQETQYF
TRBJ2-7	-	TRBV6-5	-	TGTGCCAGCAGGCCTTATCGCCAAGCTTACGAGCAGTACTTC	CASRPYRQAYEQYF
TRBJ2-1	TRBD1	TRBV7-8	-	TGTGCCAGCAGCCCCCGGACAGGGTCAAGTAATGAGCAGTTCTTC	CASSPRTGSSNEQFF
TRBJ2-6	-	TRBV27	-	TGTGCCAGCAGTTTATGGGGGAGCGGGGCCAACGTCCTGACTTTC	CASSLWGSGANVLTF
TRBJ2-7	-	TRBV5-4	once	TGTGCCAGCAGCGTCAAGATTTTGTCTACCTACGAGCAGTACTTC	CASSVKILSTYEQYF
TRBJ1-2	-	TRBV28	-	TGTGCCAGCGTAGCATCTAACTATGGCTACACCTTC	CASVASNYGYTF